This TCR beta chain was captured by sequencing in a study of blood T cell repertoires in COVID-19. Study details: Acute and convalescent COVID-19 specimens originated in the United States, Italy and Spain.

In the source study's methods: The assay estimated nucleated cells by amplifying reference gene primers. Assay: immunoSEQ multiplex PCR; the TCRdb copy retains only in-frame clones and omits some. Clone size and V and J calls were adopted from that table, with D and trimming inferred from the DNA. The table lists roughly 500,000 clones, roughly 85% of them singletons. The CDR3 has 16 residues. Germline V gives CDR1 LNHDA, CDR2 SQIVND (reference sequence). With V trimmed by 6 bases and J by 0 bases, 1 base remained unmatched. This sequence joins TRBV19 and TRBJ2-1; 14 bases map to TRBD2. Source material: peripheral blood. The clonotype originates from a human donor in a cohort sampled during active COVID-19. This CDR3 reads CASRGTSGSSYNEQFF. As DNA, the CDR3 is TGTGCCAGTAGGGGGACTAGCGGGAGCTCCTACAATGAGCAGTTCTTC.